This T cell receptor (beta chain) came from a study of blood T cell repertoires in COVID-19. As for the study in general: The samples span acute and convalescent COVID-19 from the United States, Italy and Spain.

CDR1 and CDR2 from the germline V gene are MNHNS and SASEGT. The length of the CDR3 is 15 residues. V lost 2 bases and J 5 bases, leaving 12 bases between the germline ends. This clone was counted a single time. In the source study's methods: Nucleated cell counts were estimated from reference gene primer amplification. Measured with immunoSEQ multiplex PCR; TCRdb has only the in-frame clones, and not every one. The V and J calls and clone size were taken over from that table, and D and trimming were inferred from the DNA. The profile shows about 52,000 clones, under 90% of them singletons. The chain carries TRBV6-1 and TRBJ2-2; perhaps TRBD1 as D (6 bases). Sequenced input: peripheral blood. This TCR was sampled from an elderly man with active or convalescent COVID-19. CDR3 amino acids: CASSESAGETGELFF. The CDR3 DNA reads TGTGCCAGCAGTGAATCGGCAGGGGAGACCGGGGAGCTGTTTTTT.